This is a list of T cell receptor beta chains from one sample in a study of T-cell reconstitution after alpha-beta-depleted transplantation in children. One entry per CDR3 protein, called by TCRdb with MiXCR from the PCR reads. The data hold hundreds of thousands of distinct CDR3 sequences, with over 9.5% observed a single time. The sequencing here drew on PBMCs from the stem cell graft donor, taken from the stem cell graft. These receptors originate from a human donor who donated a stem cell graft to a child with acute myeloid leukemia. Each CDR3 is given with its conserved first and last residue. The D gene is left open where the match is weak. For some rows the clone size is stated as once, few or many, or as a class when expanded; others skip it.

J | D | size | V | CDR3 | DNA
TRBJ2-1 | TRBD2 | few | TRBV7-8 | CASSSGTIYNEQFF | TGTGCCAGCAGCTCCGGGACTATTTACAATGAGCAGTTCTTC
TRBJ2-5 | NA | many | TRBV29-1 | CSVSLGGGYQETQYF | TGCAGCGTTAGTTTAGGTGGGGGATACCAAGAGACCCAGTACTTC
TRBJ2-5 | NA | few | TRBV29-1 | CSVPMGSAETQYF | TGCAGCGTTCCCATGGGGAGTGCCGAGACCCAGTACTTC
TRBJ1-5 | NA | NA | TRBV12-3/TRBV12-4 | CASSFTGRIDQPQHF | TGTGCCAGCAGTTTTACAGGGAGGATAGACCAGCCCCAGCATTTT
TRBJ2-4 | TRBD2 | few | TRBV12-3/TRBV12-4 | CASSLLAGGPGKNIQYF | TGTGCCAGCAGTTTACTAGCGGGAGGGCCTGGCAAAAACATTCAGTACTTC
TRBJ2-3 | NA | few | TRBV5-5 | CASSLGTEIAQYF | TGTGCCAGCAGCTTGGGTACGGAGATAGCGCAGTATTTT
TRBJ2-1 | TRBD1 | NA | TRBV7-3 | CASSRSQGYEQFF | TGTGCCAGCAGCCGGTCACAGGGGTATGAGCAGTTCTTC
TRBJ2-1 | TRBD2 | once | TRBV7-2 | CASSLVGTSGEQFF | TGTGCCAGCAGCTTAGTAGGGACTAGCGGTGAGCAGTTCTTC
TRBJ1-4 | NA | NA | TRBV29-1 | CSVIPGGKKLFF | TGCAGCGTTATACCGGGCGGGAAGAAACTGTTTTTT
TRBJ1-1 | NA | few | TRBV3-1 | CASSYGINTEAFF | TGTGCCAGCAGCTACGGGATCAACACTGAAGCTTTCTTT
TRBJ1-1 | NA | many | TRBV20-1 | CSAGIGMGTEAFF | TGCAGTGCTGGGATCGGGATGGGGACTGAAGCTTTCTTT
TRBJ2-2 | TRBD2 | NA | TRBV29-1 | CSVAGGPNTGELFF | TGCAGCGTAGCGGGAGGGCCGAACACCGGGGAGCTGTTTTTT
TRBJ1-1 | NA | few | TRBV20-1 | CSAVGGNTEAFF | TGCAGTGCTGTAGGGGGGAACACTGAAGCTTTCTTT
TRBJ2-2 | NA | many | TRBV12-3/TRBV12-4 | CASRNRGGTGELFF | TGTGCCTCTAGGAACAGGGGGGGGACCGGGGAGCTGTTTTTT
TRBJ2-3 | NA | many | TRBV4-2 | CASSHSGSSTDTQYF | TGTGCCAGCAGCCACTCGGGGTCCAGCACAGATACGCAGTATTTT
TRBJ2-7 | TRBD2 | many | TRBV4-2 | CASSRLGTTSSYEQYF | TGTGCCAGCAGCCGTCTTGGGACTACCTCCTCCTACGAGCAGTACTTC
TRBJ2-7 | TRBD2 | NA | TRBV20-1 | CSARDQAGVGEQYF | TGCAGTGCTAGAGATCAAGCGGGGGTAGGCGAGCAGTACTTC
TRBJ2-2 | NA | few | TRBV3-1 | CATRRQAGSTGELFF | TGTGCCACTAGACGACAGGCGGGGAGCACCGGGGAGCTGTTTTTT
TRBJ1-2 | NA | NA | TRBV29-1 | CSVEPGRQSGGYTF | TGCAGCGTTGAACCCGGGAGGCAGAGTGGTGGCTACACCTTC
TRBJ2-5 | NA | many | TRBV27 | CASPFRELGEETQYF | TGTGCCAGCCCGTTTCGGGAACTAGGGGAAGAGACCCAGTACTTC
TRBJ2-1 | TRBD2 | many | TRBV20-1 | CSARDPLAGGYEQFF | TGCAGTGCTAGAGATCCGCTAGCGGGAGGGTATGAGCAGTTCTTC
TRBJ2-7 | NA | many | TRBV3-1 | CASSQEAPNEQYF | TGTGCCAGCAGCCAAGAAGCCCCAAACGAGCAGTACTTC
TRBJ1-1 | TRBD1 | few | TRBV7-2 | CASSSGQGRKNTEAFF | TGTGCCAGCAGCTCCGGACAGGGAAGGAAGAACACTGAAGCTTTCTTT
TRBJ2-3 | NA | few | TRBV7-2 | CASSLDYPDTQYF | TGTGCCAGCAGCTTAGATTATCCAGATACGCAGTATTTT
TRBJ2-3 | NA | many | TRBV28 | CASSHGTGIGTDTQYF | TGTGCCAGCAGTCATGGTACGGGCATCGGCACAGATACGCAGTATTTT
TRBJ2-5 | TRBD2 | NA | TRBV18 | CASSPRLAGEETQYF | TGTGCCAGCTCACCGCGACTAGCGGGAGAAGAGACCCAGTACTTC
TRBJ2-3 | TRBD2 | NA | TRBV11-2 | CASSLGVLSGSTDTQYF | TGTGCCAGCAGCTTAGGAGTCCTTAGCGGGTCCACAGATACGCAGTATTTT
TRBJ2-7 | TRBD2 | few | TRBV24-1 | CATSDWGTSGAYEQYF | TGTGCCACCAGTGATTGGGGGACTAGCGGCGCCTACGAGCAGTACTTC
TRBJ2-1 | TRBD2 | once | TRBV9 | CASRAFPGGGDISYNEQFF | TGTGCCAGCAGGGCCTTTCCCGGCGGGGGTGATATCTCCTACAATGAGCAGTTCTTC